The rows below give T cell receptor beta chains drawn from one sample of a study of blood T cell repertoires in COVID-19. Profiled with immunoSEQ multiplex PCR; TCRdb holds only in-frame clones, not every one. The table lists 95,000 to 110,000 clones, around nine tenths of them singletons, with 1% to 1.5% in the top ten. Sequenced material: peripheral blood. The source is a woman aged 30 to 39 with acute or convalescent COVID-19. Each CDR3 is given with its conserved first and last residue. A D gene is named only where the DNA matches it firmly. Some rows have no size entry. The others give once, few or many, or a class for an expanded clone.

TRBJ1-2	TRBV2	NA	NA	CASSERTLNYGYTF	TGTGCCAGCAGTGAACGGACTCTTAACTATGGCTACACCTTC
TRBJ1-6	TRBV5-4	few	TRBD1	CASSTQGAGGSPLHF	TGTGCCAGCAGCACACAGGGGGCCGGGGGTTCACCCCTCCACTTT
TRBJ1-1	TRBV11-2	few	NA	CASSRDRVPHTEAFF	TGTGCCAGCAGCCGTGATCGGGTCCCGCACACTGAAGCTTTCTTT
TRBJ2-7	TRBV7-2	NA	NA	CASSHSGPHEQYF	TGTGCCAGCAGCCACTCAGGGCCCCACGAGCAGTACTTC
TRBJ2-1	TRBV27	NA	TRBD1	CASTGTGGAYNEQFF	TGTGCCTCCACCGGGACAGGGGGCGCCTACAATGAGCAGTTCTTC
TRBJ2-5	TRBV2	NA	TRBD1	CASTRQGIGETQYF	TGTGCCAGCACCAGACAGGGGATAGGGGAGACCCAGTACTTC
TRBJ1-6	TRBV20-1	NA	TRBD1	CSASTGDSPLHF	TGCAGTGCTAGTACAGGGGATTCACCCCTCCACTTT
TRBJ1-3	TRBV4-3	NA	TRBD1	CASSQYRGTSGNTIYF	TGCGCCAGCAGCCAATACAGGGGGACCTCTGGAAACACCATATATTTT
TRBJ1-1	TRBV28	NA	NA	CASSFGGLNTEAFF	TGTGCCAGCAGTTTTGGAGGGCTGAACACTGAAGCTTTCTTT
TRBJ1-6	TRBV11-2	NA	NA	CASSSPKTTGPFRDSPLHF	TGTGCCAGCAGCTCTCCTAAAACAACAGGTCCCTTTAGGGATTCACCCCTCCACTTT
TRBJ2-1	TRBV11-3	NA	NA	CASSFAAGVARNEQFF	TGTGCCAGCAGCTTCGCGGCAGGGGTTGCCAGGAATGAGCAGTTCTTC
TRBJ1-2	TRBV29-1	NA	NA	CSVGASGDYGYTF	TGCAGCGTTGGGGCCTCAGGGGACTATGGCTACACCTTC
TRBJ1-4	TRBV28	NA	TRBD1	CASSSTSHWDRSNEKLFF	TGTGCCAGCAGTTCCACCTCTCATTGGGACAGGAGTAATGAAAAACTGTTTTTT
TRBJ2-5	TRBV3-1/TRBV3-2	NA	TRBD2	CASSLGTRRETQYF	TGTGCCAGCAGCCTTGGGACTAGGCGTGAGACCCAGTACTTC
TRBJ2-3	TRBV6-5	NA	NA	CASSYQQVQADTQYF	TGTGCCAGCAGTTACCAACAGGTACAGGCAGATACGCAGTATTTT
TRBJ1-4	TRBV4-1	NA	NA	CASSLRQPQSATNEKLFF	TGCGCCAGCAGCCTCCGACAGCCTCAATCTGCAACTAATGAAAAACTGTTTTTT
TRBJ1-1	TRBV25-1	NA	TRBD1	CASAGGNTEAFF	TGTGCCAGTGCAGGGGGGAACACTGAAGCTTTCTTT
TRBJ1-1	TRBV11-2	NA	TRBD1	CASSFVGQIIPEAFF	TGTGCCAGCAGCTTCGTGGGACAGATAATACCTGAAGCTTTCTTT
TRBJ2-1	TRBV13	once	TRBD2	CASSSAGGGSYNEQFF	TGTGCCAGCAGCTCGGCGGGGGGAGGCTCCTACAATGAGCAGTTCTTC
TRBJ2-3	TRBV28	NA	NA	CASSLSSGADTQYF	TGTGCCAGCAGTTTATCGTCAGGGGCAGATACGCAGTATTTT
TRBJ1-5	TRBV7-9	NA	TRBD1	CASSLAGTGGWNQPQHF	TGTGCCAGCAGCTTAGCCGGGACAGGGGGTTGGAATCAGCCCCAGCATTTT
TRBJ2-7	TRBV27	NA	TRBD2	CASRTRDSGGIYEQYF	TGTGCCAGCAGAACCCGGGATAGCGGGGGCATCTACGAGCAGTACTTC
TRBJ1-1	TRBV6-4	NA	NA	CASREDRGNTEAFF	TGTGCCAGCAGAGAGGACAGAGGAAACACTGAAGCTTTCTTT
TRBJ2-3	TRBV5-4	NA	TRBD2	CASSLGRGGSTDTQYF	TGTGCCAGCAGCTTGGGGCGGGGGGGGAGCACAGATACGCAGTATTTT
TRBJ2-1	TRBV27	NA	TRBD2	CATSISGGTYNEQFF	TGTGCCACCAGTATCAGCGGGGGGACCTACAATGAGCAGTTCTTC
TRBJ2-1	TRBV3-1/TRBV3-2	NA	NA	CASSLYHNEQFF	TGTGCCAGCAGCCTCTACCACAATGAGCAGTTCTTC
TRBJ2-1	TRBV30	NA	TRBD1	CAWSVSFSGGGQFF	TGTGCCTGGAGTGTTTCCTTTTCAGGGGGTGGGCAGTTCTTC
TRBJ1-5	TRBV7-2	NA	TRBD1	CASSLVGGNSNQPQHF	TGTGCCAGCAGCTTAGTAGGGGGCAATAGCAATCAGCCCCAGCATTTT
TRBJ1-5	TRBV10-3	NA	NA	CAIRSGLGQPQHF	TGTGCCATCAGGTCGGGGTTGGGCCAGCCCCAGCATTTT
TRBJ2-1	TRBV6-1	NA	TRBD1	CASSEGQGEYNEQFF	TGTGCCAGCAGTGAAGGACAGGGGGAGTACAATGAGCAGTTCTTC
TRBJ2-1	TRBV6-5	NA	TRBD2	CASMIAGVYNEQFF	TGTGCCAGCATGATAGCGGGGGTGTACAATGAGCAGTTCTTC
TRBJ2-7	TRBV15	NA	NA	CATSRGTPHEQYF	TGTGCCACCAGCAGAGGTACTCCCCACGAGCAGTACTTC
TRBJ2-1	TRBV14	NA	NA	CASSRYRVPGNEQFF	TGTGCCAGCAGTCGATACAGGGTTCCTGGCAATGAGCAGTTCTTC
TRBJ1-5	TRBV4-3	NA	NA	CASSQGTNSNQPQHF	TGCGCCAGCAGCCAAGGGACTAATAGCAATCAGCCCCAGCATTTT
TRBJ1-4	TRBV3-1/TRBV3-2	NA	NA	CASSQIVRTNEKLFF	TGTGCCAGCAGCCAAATAGTCAGGACTAATGAAAAACTGTTTTTT
TRBJ1-2	TRBV30	once	NA	CAWSTRTRSTIGYTF	TGTGCCTGGAGTACGAGGACACGTTCTACCATTGGCTACACCTTC
TRBJ2-7	TRBV29-1	NA	NA	CSVEGLTNEQYF	TGCAGCGTGGAGGGTCTCACCAACGAGCAGTACTTC